The rows below give T cell receptor beta chains drawn from one sample of a study of CD4 T cells in relation to SARS-CoV-2 and coronaviruses. Sequenced by immunoSEQ multiplex PCR; TCRdb stores in-frame clones only, minus some. The table lists some 32,000 clones, more than 75% of them singletons. Antigens for these TCRs are unknown. The source material was memory CD4+ T cells from PBMCs, cultured in vitro. The receptors were sampled from an adult with COVID-19. CDR3s include the opening cysteine and the closing phenylalanine or tryptophan. D genes are given only for firm matches. Not every row has a clone size; where given, it reads once, few, many or a size class.

D gene,clone size,V gene,J gene,CDR3 protein,CDR3 DNA
.,once,TRBV4-2,TRBJ2-6,CASSQGSLSGANVLTF,TGTGCCAGCAGCCAAGGTTCCCTCTCTGGGGCCAACGTCCTGACTTTC
.,.,TRBV29-1,TRBJ2-5,CSVAGAGQETQYF,TGCAGCGTTGCGGGAGCAGGGCAAGAGACCCAGTACTTC
.,.,TRBV19,TRBJ2-5,CASSISAHQETQYF,TGTGCCAGTAGTATCTCAGCGCACCAAGAGACCCAGTACTTC
.,.,TRBV5-1,TRBJ2-7,CASSSSEDGYEQYF,TGCGCCAGCAGCTCCTCGGAGGATGGCTACGAGCAGTACTTC
.,few,TRBV3-1/TRBV3-2,TRBJ2-7,CASRLQKYEQYF,TGTGCCAGCAGGCTTCAGAAGTACGAGCAGTACTTC
TRBD2,.,TRBV6-5,TRBJ2-1,CASSYGLAGANEQFF,TGTGCCAGCAGTTACGGTCTTGCGGGAGCGAATGAGCAGTTCTTC
TRBD2,.,TRBV9,TRBJ2-2,CASSAGTSGTYTGELFF,TGTGCCAGCAGCGCTGGGACTAGCGGGACTTACACCGGGGAGCTGTTTTTT
.,.,TRBV12-3/TRBV12-4,TRBJ1-1,CASSHPQNTEAFF,TGTGCCAGCAGCCATCCCCAGAACACTGAAGCTTTCTTT
.,few,TRBV19,TRBJ2-6,CASSMNSGANVLTF,TGTGCCAGTAGCATGAACTCTGGGGCCAACGTCCTGACTTTC
.,few,TRBV7-8,TRBJ1-1,CASSPGRGRDTEAFF,TGTGCCAGCAGCCCAGGGAGGGGTAGGGACACTGAAGCTTTCTTT
TRBD2,.,TRBV4-2,TRBJ2-1,CASSQDHTPRASGRVNEQFF,TGTGCCAGCAGCCAAGATCACACACCGAGGGCTAGCGGGAGGGTAAATGAGCAGTTCTTC
TRBD1,.,TRBV7-2,TRBJ2-7,CASSRRDRVYEQYF,TGTGCCAGCAGCCGGAGGGACAGGGTATACGAGCAGTACTTC
TRBD2,few,TRBV7-9,TRBJ2-2,CASSSGLAGVTGELFF,TGTGCCAGCAGCTCCGGACTAGCGGGAGTCACCGGGGAGCTGTTTTTT
TRBD1,.,TRBV28,TRBJ1-4,CASSYGDSSNEKLFF,TGTGCCAGCAGTTATGGGGACAGCTCGAATGAAAAACTGTTTTTT
.,.,TRBV5-6,TRBJ2-1,CASSLRGRGSYNEQFF,TGTGCCAGCAGCCTCAGGGGCCGAGGCTCCTACAATGAGCAGTTCTTC
.,once,TRBV5-6,TRBJ1-4,CASSQSVNDEKLFF,TGTGCCAGCAGCCAGTCGGTCAACGACGAAAAACTGTTTTTT
TRBD1,.,TRBV28,TRBJ2-2,CASSRRPGQGPPGELFF,TGTGCCAGCAGTCGACGCCCGGGACAGGGGCCCCCCGGGGAGCTGTTTTTT
.,few,TRBV7-3,TRBJ2-3,CASSLGSTDTQYF,TGTGCCAGCAGCCTGGGAAGTACAGATACGCAGTATTTT
.,.,TRBV10-3,TRBJ1-1,CAISEPGTEAFF,TGTGCCATCAGTGAGCCCGGAACTGAAGCTTTCTTT
.,.,TRBV6-4,TRBJ2-2,CASSDSSAGELFF,TGTGCCAGCAGTGACTCCAGCGCCGGGGAGCTGTTTTTT
.,few,TRBV12-5,TRBJ1-5,CASGLVPEPQHF,TGTGCTAGTGGTTTGGTCCCGGAGCCCCAGCATTTT
.,once,TRBV19,TRBJ1-2,CASSIEGRRGYTF,TGTGCCAGTAGTATCGAGGGACGGCGTGGCTACACCTTC
.,once,TRBV4-3,TRBJ1-2,CASSQAVDVDGSYGYTF,TGCGCCAGCAGCCAAGCTGTCGACGTCGACGGTAGCTATGGCTACACCTTC
.,once,TRBV28,TRBJ1-1,CASKKGGQNTEAFF,TGTGCCAGCAAAAAGGGGGGACAGAACACTGAAGCTTTCTTT
.,few,TRBV4-1,TRBJ1-1,CASSQDWGVGAFF,TGCGCCAGCAGCCAAGATTGGGGGGTTGGAGCTTTCTTT
.,.,TRBV5-1,TRBJ2-1,CASRKSTERAYNEQFF,TGCGCCAGCAGGAAGTCGACAGAGAGGGCCTACAATGAGCAGTTCTTC
.,.,TRBV12-3/TRBV12-4,TRBJ2-2,CASSFKLRELFF,TGTGCCAGCAGTTTCAAGTTAAGGGAGCTGTTTTTT
.,.,TRBV18,TRBJ2-2,CASSPRVSGPGELFF,TGTGCCAGCTCACCTCGGGTGTCAGGCCCCGGGGAGCTGTTTTTT
TRBD1,.,TRBV7-9,TRBJ1-1,CASSLLGQGEAFF,TGTGCCAGCAGCCTCCTCGGACAGGGGGAAGCTTTCTTT
TRBD1,few,TRBV19,TRBJ2-1,CASSPGQGIDEQFF,TGTGCCAGTAGTCCGGGACAGGGTATCGATGAGCAGTTCTTC
.,.,TRBV19,TRBJ2-1,CASSIDGGGTSYNEQFF,TGTGCCAGTAGTATAGATGGGGGGGGCACTTCCTACAATGAGCAGTTCTTC
.,.,TRBV10-3,TRBJ2-2,CAISTLSGELFF,TGTGCCATCAGCACTCTGTCCGGGGAGCTGTTTTTT
.,.,TRBV1,TRBJ1-1,CTSSQEPGGDTEAFF,TGCACCAGCAGCCAGGAGCCTGGGGGGGACACTGAAGCTTTCTTT
TRBD2,.,TRBV28,TRBJ2-3,CASSSWGGLTDTQYF,TGTGCCAGCAGTTCCTGGGGGGGACTCACAGATACGCAGTATTTT
.,.,TRBV19,TRBJ1-2,CASTPLPGLRSSYGYTF,TGTGCCAGTACCCCCCTCCCGGGTCTTCGATCCTCATATGGCTACACCTTC
.,.,TRBV5-1,TRBJ2-5,CASAPEVSEETQYF,TGCGCCAGCGCCCCGGAGGTCTCGGAAGAGACCCAGTACTTC
TRBD2,.,TRBV6-2/TRBV6-3,TRBJ2-1,CASRPSGSGEQFF,TGTGCCAGCAGGCCTAGCGGGAGTGGTGAGCAGTTCTTC
TRBD2,.,TRBV2,TRBJ2-1,CASSDPTSVHEQFF,TGTGCCAGCAGTGATCCAACTAGCGTCCATGAGCAGTTCTTC
TRBD1,once,TRBV18,TRBJ2-3,CASSPGQGDSGTQYF,TGTGCCAGCTCACCGGGACAGGGGGATTCGGGTACGCAGTATTTT
TRBD1,.,TRBV18,TRBJ2-7,CASSPRTGLDEQYF,TGTGCCAGCTCACCCCGGACAGGGTTGGACGAGCAGTACTTC
.,.,TRBV28,TRBJ2-3,CASSQTDTQYF,TGTGCCAGCAGCCAGACAGATACGCAGTATTTT
.,.,TRBV7-2,TRBJ2-3,CASSPVLGGLTDTQYF,TGTGCCAGCAGCCCTGTTTTGGGAGGACTCACAGATACGCAGTATTTT
TRBD1,.,TRBV6-2/TRBV6-3,TRBJ1-1,CASSRDRVNTEAFF,TGTGCCAGCAGTCGGGACAGGGTCAACACTGAAGCTTTCTTT
.,.,TRBV19,TRBJ2-3,CASSAKHRGSTDTQYF,TGTGCCAGTAGTGCAAAACATCGGGGGAGCACAGATACGCAGTATTTT
.,.,TRBV2,TRBJ2-5,CASRPDSQETQYF,TGTGCCAGCAGACCCGACAGCCAAGAGACCCAGTACTTC
TRBD1,.,TRBV2,TRBJ1-1,CASSRQGAVNTEAFF,TGTGCCAGCAGTAGACAGGGGGCGGTGAACACTGAAGCTTTCTTT
.,.,TRBV3-1/TRBV3-2,TRBJ2-5,CASSYYRTQQETQYF,TGTGCCAGCAGCTACTACCGGACACAACAAGAGACCCAGTACTTC
TRBD1,.,TRBV11-2,TRBJ1-3,CASSPGQGYSGNTIYF,TGTGCCAGCAGCCCTGGACAGGGCTACTCTGGAAACACCATATATTTT
.,few,TRBV6-1,TRBJ1-5,CASSEGGNQPQHF,TGTGCCAGCAGTGAAGGGGGGAATCAGCCCCAGCATTTT